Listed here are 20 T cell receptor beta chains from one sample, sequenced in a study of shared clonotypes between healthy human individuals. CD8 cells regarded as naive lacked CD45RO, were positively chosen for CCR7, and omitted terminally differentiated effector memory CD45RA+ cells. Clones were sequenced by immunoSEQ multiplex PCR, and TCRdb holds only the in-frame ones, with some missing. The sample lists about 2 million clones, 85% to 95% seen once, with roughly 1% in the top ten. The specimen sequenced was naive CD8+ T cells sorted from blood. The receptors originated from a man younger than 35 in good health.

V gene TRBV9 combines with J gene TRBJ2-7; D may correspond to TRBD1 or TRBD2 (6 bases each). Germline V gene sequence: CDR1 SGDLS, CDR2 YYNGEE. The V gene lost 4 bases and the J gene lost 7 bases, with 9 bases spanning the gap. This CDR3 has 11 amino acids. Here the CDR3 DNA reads TGTGCCAGCAGCCAAGGGGGGGAGCAGTACTTC. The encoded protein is CASSQGGEQYF.

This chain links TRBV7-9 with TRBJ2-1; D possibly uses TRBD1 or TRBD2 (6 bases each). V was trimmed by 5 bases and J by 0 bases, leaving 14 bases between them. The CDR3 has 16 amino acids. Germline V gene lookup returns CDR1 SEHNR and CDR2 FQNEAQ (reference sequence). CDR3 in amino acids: CASSQEGGLSYNEQFF. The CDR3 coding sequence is TGTGCCAGCAGCCAAGAGGGGGGCCTCTCCTACAATGAGCAGTTCTTC.

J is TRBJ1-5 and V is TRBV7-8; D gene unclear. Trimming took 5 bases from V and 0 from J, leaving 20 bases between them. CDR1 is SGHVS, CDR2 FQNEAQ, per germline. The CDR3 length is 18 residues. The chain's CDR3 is CASSPGPLGLYSNQPQHF. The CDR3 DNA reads TGTGCCAGCAGCCCTGGACCGCTAGGCCTTTATAGCAATCAGCCCCAGCATTTT.

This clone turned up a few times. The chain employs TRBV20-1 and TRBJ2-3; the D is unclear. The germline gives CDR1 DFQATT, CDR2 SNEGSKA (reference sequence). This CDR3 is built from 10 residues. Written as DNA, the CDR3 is TGCAGCAGTAAAAGAGATACGCAGTATTTT. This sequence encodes CSSKRDTQYF.

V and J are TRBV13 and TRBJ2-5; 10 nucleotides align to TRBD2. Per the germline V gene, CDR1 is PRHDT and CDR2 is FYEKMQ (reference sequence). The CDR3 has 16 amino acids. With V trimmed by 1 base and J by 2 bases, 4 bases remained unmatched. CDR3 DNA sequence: TGTGCCAGCAGCTTAGCCCCTAGCGGGGGACAAGAGACCCAGTACTTC. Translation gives CASSLAPSGGQETQYF.

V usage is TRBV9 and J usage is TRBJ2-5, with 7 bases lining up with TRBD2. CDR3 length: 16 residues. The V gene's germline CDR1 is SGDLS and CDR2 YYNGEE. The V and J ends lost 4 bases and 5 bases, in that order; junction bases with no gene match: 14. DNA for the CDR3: TGTGCCAGCAGCCCGTTTGAGGGAGGGCCTGGGGAGACCCAGTACTTC. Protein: CASSPFEGGPGETQYF. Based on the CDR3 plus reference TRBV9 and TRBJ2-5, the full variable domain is DSGVTQTPKHLITATGQRVTLRCSPRSGDLSVYWYQQSLDQGLQFLIQYYNGEERAKGNILERFSAQQFPDLHSELNLSSLELGDSALYFCASSPFEGGPGETQYFGPGTRLLVL.

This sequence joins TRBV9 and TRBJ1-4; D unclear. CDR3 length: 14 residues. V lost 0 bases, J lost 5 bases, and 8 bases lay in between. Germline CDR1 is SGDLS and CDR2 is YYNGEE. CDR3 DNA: TGTGCCAGCAGCGTAGGGGTGGACAATGAAAAACTGTTTTTT. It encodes CASSVGVDNEKLFF.

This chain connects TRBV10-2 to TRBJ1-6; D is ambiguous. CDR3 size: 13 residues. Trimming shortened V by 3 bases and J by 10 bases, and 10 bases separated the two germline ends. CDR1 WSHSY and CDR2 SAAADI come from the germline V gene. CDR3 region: CASSDAPGSPLHF. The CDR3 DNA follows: TGCGCCAGCAGTGACGCCCCGGGGTCACCCCTCCACTTT.

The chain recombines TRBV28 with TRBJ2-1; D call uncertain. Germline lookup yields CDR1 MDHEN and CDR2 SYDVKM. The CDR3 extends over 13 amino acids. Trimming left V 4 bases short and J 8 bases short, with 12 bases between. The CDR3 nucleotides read TGTGCCAGCAGTTACCAGAATTGGGATGAGCAGTTCTTC. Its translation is CASSYQNWDEQFF.

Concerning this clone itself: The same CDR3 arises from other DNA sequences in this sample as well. The CDR3 is CASSLGGGTEAFF. In DNA form, the CDR3 reads TGCGCCAGCAGCTTGGGCGGGGGCACTGAAGCTTTCTTT. This chain connects TRBV5-1 to TRBJ1-1; a weak D match, TRBD1 (5 bases). Trimming left V 0 bases short and J 4 bases short, with 7 bases between. Germline CDR1 and CDR2: SGHRS and YFSETQ. The CDR3 has 13 amino acids.

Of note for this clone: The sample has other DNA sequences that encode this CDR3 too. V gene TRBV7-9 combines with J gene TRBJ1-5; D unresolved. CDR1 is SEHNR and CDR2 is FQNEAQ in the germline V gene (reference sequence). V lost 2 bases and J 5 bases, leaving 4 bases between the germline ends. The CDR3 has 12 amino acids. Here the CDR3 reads CASSLYDQPQHF. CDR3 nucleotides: TGTGCCAGCAGCTTATACGATCAGCCCCAGCATTTT.

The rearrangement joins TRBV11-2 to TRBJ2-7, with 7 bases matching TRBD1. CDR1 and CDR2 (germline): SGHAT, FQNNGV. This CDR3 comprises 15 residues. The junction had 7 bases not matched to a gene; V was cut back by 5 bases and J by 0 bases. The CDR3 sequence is CASSPTGPYSYEQYF. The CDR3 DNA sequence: TGTGCCAGCAGCCCGACAGGGCCCTACTCCTACGAGCAGTACTTC.

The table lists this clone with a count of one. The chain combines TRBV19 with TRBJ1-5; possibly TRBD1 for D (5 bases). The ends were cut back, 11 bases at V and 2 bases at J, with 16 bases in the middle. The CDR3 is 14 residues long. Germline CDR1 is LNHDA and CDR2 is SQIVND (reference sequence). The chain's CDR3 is CAGGGHQGNQPQHF. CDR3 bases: TGTGCCGGGGGAGGGCACCAAGGCAATCAGCCCCAGCATTTT.

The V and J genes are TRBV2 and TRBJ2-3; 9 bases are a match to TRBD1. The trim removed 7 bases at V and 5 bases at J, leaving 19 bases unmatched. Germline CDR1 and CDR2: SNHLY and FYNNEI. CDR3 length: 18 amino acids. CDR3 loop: CASTTTHTGTGYRDTQYF. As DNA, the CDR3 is TGTGCCAGCACCACGACTCATACCGGGACAGGGTACAGAGATACGCAGTATTTT.

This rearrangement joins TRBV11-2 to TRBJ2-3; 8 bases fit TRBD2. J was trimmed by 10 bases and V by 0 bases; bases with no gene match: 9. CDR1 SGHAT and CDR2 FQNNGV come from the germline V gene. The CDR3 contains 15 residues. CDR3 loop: CASSLEWGSGVPQYF. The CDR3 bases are TGTGCCAGCAGCTTAGAATGGGGTAGCGGGGTTCCGCAGTATTTT.

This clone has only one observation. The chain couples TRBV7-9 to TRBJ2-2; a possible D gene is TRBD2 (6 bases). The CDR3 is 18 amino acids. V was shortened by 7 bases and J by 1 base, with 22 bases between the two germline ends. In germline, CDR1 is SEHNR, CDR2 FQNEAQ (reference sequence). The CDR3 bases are TGTGCCAGCACCTCCCAGAACTTGAGGGGACTGAACACCGGGGAGCTGTTTTTT. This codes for CASTSQNLRGLNTGELFF.

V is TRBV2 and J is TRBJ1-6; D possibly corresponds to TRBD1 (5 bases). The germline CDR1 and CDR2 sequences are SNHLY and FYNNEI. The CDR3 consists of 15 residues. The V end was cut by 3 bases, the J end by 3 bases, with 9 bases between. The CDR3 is CASSERGYYNSPLHF. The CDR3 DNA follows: TGTGCCAGCAGTGAGAGGGGATACTATAATTCACCCCTCCACTTT.

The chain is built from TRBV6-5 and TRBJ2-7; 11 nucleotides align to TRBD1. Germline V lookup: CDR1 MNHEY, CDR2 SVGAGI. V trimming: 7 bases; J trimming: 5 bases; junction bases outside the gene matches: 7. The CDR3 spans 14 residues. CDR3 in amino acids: CASTFGQGADEQYF. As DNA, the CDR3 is TGTGCCAGCACCTTCGGACAGGGGGCTGACGAGCAGTACTTC.

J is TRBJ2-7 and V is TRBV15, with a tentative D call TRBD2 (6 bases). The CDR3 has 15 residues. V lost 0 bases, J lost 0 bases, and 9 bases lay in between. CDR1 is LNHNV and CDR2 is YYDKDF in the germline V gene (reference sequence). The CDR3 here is CATSRDLEGSYEQYF. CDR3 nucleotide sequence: TGTGCCACCAGCAGAGATTTGGAGGGCTCCTACGAGCAGTACTTC.

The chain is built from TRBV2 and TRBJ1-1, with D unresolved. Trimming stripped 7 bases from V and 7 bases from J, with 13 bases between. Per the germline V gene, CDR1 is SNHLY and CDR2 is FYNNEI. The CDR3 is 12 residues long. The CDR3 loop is CASNPDGNEAFF. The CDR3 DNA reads TGTGCCAGCAACCCGGACGGGAATGAAGCTTTCTTT.